This is a list of T cell receptor beta chains from one sample in a study of tumor-infiltrating lymphocytes in primary liver carcinoma. Each CDR3 protein is one row after TCRdb ran MiXCR on the multiplex PCR reads. The sample includes 35,000 to 45,000 distinct CDR3 sequences, approximately 82% of them seen just once. The material sequenced was tumor-adjacent normal liver tissue. The receptors come from a woman aged 25 to 39 with primary liver carcinoma and hepatitis B virus infection. Each CDR3 is given with its conserved first and last residue.

cdr3_aa	v_call	j_call
CASSYASGGTDTGELFF	TRBV6-6	TRBJ2-2
CASSLTRSPYEQYF	TRBV13	TRBJ2-7
CASTPSLITGDTQYF	TRBV28	TRBJ2-3
CSVVVRGGVYGYTF	TRBV29-1	TRBJ1-2
CASSLAGGLGEQYF	TRBV11-2	TRBJ2-7
CTSSQSRFEQYF	TRBV6-6	TRBJ2-7
CVSSEYGPTDTQYF	TRBV10-1	TRBJ2-3
CSSNVGTNSYNEQFF	TRBV6-5	TRBJ2-1
CASSLAGQGSVETQYF	TRBV11-1	TRBJ2-5
CASSYSTGERTQYF	TRBV6-5	TRBJ2-5
CASSQGSSFSGANVMTF	TRBV5-6	TRBJ2-6
CASSLALVGGPREQFF	TRBV5-1	TRBJ2-1
CASSRMTSGRGEQFF	TRBV12-3/TRBV12-4	TRBJ2-1
CVSRRLAGGGHGEQYF	TRBV6-2/TRBV6-3	TRBJ2-7